This T cell receptor (beta chain) was captured by sequencing in a study of T cell repertoires in cytomegalovirus infection. Comments on this clonotype: Its matching antigen is unknown.

V dropped 2 bases and J dropped 8 bases, with 13 bases sitting between them. The CDR3 extends over 13 amino acids. CDR1 is SGHNT, CDR2 YYREEE, per germline (reference sequence). TCRdb reprocessed the reads via MiXCR and lists one record per CDR3 protein. The sample has about 24,000 distinct CDR3 sequences, about 22% seen once; the top ten hold roughly nine tenths. The chain is built from TRBV5-4 and TRBJ1-2; possible D gene TRBD1, 6 bases. This TCR was sampled from a human donor in good health (CMV status not recorded). Some clones in this sample may be carry-over from other donors' samples. The material was CD8+ T cells from cultured PBMCs, obtained from culture after CMV antigen stimulation. CDR3: CASSLILTGGYTF. CDR3 DNA sequence: TGTGCCAGCAGCTTAATTCTTACAGGGGGCTACACCTTC.